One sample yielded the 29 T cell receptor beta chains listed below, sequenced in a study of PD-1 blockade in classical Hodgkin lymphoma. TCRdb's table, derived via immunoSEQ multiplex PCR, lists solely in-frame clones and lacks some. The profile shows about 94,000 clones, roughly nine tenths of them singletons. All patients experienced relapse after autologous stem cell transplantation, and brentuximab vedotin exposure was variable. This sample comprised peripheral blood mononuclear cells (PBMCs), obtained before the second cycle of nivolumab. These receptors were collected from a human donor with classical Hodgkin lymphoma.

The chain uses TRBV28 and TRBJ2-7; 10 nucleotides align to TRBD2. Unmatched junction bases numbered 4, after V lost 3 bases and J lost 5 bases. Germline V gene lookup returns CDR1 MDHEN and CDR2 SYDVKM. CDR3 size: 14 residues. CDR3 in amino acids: CASSLASGSNEQYF. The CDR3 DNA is TGTGCCAGCAGTTTGGCTAGCGGGAGTAACGAGCAGTACTTC.

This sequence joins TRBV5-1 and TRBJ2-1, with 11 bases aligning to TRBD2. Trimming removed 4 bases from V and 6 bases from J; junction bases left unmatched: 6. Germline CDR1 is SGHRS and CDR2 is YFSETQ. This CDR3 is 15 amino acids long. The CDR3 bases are TGCGCCAGCAGCCGGCTAGCGGGGGGCCCCAATGAGCAGTTCTTC. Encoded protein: CASSRLAGGPNEQFF.

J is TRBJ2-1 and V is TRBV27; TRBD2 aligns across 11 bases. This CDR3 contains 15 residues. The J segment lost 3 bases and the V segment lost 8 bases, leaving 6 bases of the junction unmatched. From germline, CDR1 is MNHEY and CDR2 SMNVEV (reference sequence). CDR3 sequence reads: CASWTSGLYYNEQFF. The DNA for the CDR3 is TGTGCCAGCTGGACTAGCGGGCTTTACTACAATGAGCAGTTCTTC.

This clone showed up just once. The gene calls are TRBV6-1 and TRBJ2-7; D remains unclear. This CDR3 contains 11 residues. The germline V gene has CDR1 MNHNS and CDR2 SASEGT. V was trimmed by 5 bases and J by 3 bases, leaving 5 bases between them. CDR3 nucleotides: TGTGCCAGCAGTTACGACTACGAGCAGTACTTC. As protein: CASSYDYEQYF.

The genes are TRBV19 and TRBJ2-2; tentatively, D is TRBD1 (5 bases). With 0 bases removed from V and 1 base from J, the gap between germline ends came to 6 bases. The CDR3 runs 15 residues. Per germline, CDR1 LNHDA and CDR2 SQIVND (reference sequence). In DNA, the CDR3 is TGTGCCAGTAGTATAGACAGGGTGAACACCGGGGAGCTGTTTTTT. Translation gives CASSIDRVNTGELFF.

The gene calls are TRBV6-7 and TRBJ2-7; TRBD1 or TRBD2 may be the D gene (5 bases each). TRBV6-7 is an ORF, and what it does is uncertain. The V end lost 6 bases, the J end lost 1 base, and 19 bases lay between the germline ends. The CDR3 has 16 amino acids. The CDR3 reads CASRDRDLVLSYEQYF. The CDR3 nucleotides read TGTGCCAGCAGAGACCGGGACCTGGTCTTATCCTACGAGCAGTACTTC.

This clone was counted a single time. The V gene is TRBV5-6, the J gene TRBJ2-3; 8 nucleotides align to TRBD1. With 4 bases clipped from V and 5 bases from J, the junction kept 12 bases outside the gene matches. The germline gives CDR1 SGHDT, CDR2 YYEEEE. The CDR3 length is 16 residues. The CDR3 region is CASSLSPTGAGDTQYF. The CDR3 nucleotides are TGTGCCAGCAGCCTCTCGCCGACAGGGGCGGGAGATACGCAGTATTTT. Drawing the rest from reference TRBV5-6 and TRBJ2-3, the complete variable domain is DAGVTQSPTHLIKTRGQQVTLRCSPKSGHDTVSWYQQALGQGPQFIFQYYEEEERQRGNFPDRFSGHQFPNYSSELNVNALLLGDSALYLCASSLSPTGAGDTQYFGPGTRLTVL.

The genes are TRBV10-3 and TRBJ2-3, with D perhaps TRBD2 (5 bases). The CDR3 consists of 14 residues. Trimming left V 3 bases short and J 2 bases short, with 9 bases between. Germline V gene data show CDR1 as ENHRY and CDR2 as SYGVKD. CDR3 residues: CAISEPGDTDTQYF. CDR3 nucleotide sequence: TGTGCCATCAGTGAACCCGGGGACACAGATACGCAGTATTTT.

Here the CDR3 DNA reads TGTGCCACACAGGGGGACTTGGACCACGAGCAGTACTTC. This sequence encodes CATQGDLDHEQYF. The chain couples TRBV11-2 to TRBJ2-7; 8 bases match TRBD1. Germline V CDR1 and CDR2: SGHAT, FQNNGV. The CDR3 has 13 amino acids. V lost 10 bases, J lost 5 bases, and 10 bases stayed unmatched.

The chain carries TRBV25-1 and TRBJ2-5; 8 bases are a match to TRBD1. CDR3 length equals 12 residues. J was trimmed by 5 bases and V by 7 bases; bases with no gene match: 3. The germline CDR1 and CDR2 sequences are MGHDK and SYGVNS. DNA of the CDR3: TGTGCCAGCAACAGGGGGATGGAGACCCAGTACTTC. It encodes CASNRGMETQYF.

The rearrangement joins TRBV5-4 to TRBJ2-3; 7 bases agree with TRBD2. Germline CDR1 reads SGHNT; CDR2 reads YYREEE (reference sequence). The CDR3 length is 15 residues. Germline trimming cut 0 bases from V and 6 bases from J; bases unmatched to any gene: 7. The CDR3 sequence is CASSLGFRTRDTQYF. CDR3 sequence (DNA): TGTGCCAGCAGCTTGGGATTCAGGACTAGGGATACGCAGTATTTT.

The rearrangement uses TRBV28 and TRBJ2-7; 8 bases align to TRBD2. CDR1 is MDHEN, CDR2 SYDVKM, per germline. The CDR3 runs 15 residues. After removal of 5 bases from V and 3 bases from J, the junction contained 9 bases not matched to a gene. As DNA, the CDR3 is TGTGCCAGCAGTCACATACCGGGAGGGGACTACGAGCAGTACTTC. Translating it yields CASSHIPGGDYEQYF.

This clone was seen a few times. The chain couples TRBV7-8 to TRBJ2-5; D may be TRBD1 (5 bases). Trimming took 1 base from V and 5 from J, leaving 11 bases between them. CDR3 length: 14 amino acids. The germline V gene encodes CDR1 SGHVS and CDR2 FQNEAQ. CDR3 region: CASSLEGLGETQYF. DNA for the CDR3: TGTGCCAGCAGCTTAGAGGGGCTTGGGGAGACCCAGTACTTC.

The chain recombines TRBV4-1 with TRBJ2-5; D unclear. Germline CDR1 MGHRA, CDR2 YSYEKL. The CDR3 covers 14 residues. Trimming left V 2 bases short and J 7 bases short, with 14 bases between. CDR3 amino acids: CASSQTMPLGTQYF. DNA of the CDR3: TGCGCCAGCAGCCAAACAATGCCGTTAGGGACCCAGTACTTC.

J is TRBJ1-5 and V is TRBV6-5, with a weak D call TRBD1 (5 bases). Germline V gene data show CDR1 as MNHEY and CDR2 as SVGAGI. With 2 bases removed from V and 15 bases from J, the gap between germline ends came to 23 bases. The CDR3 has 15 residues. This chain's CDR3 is CASSYPEVNEGIMHF. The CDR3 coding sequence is TGTGCCAGCAGTTACCCAGAGGTAAACGAGGGGATCATGCATTTT.

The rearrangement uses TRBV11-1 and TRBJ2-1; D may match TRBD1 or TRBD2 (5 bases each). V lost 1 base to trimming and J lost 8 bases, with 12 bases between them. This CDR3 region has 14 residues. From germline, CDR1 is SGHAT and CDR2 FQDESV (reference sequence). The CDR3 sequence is CASSLVSRGDEQFF. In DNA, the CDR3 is TGTGCCAGCAGCTTAGTCTCCCGGGGCGATGAGCAGTTCTTC.

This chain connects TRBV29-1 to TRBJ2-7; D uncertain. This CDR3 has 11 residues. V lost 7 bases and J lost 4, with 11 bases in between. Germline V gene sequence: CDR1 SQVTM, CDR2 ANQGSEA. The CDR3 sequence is CSGSMGYEQYF. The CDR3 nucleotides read TGCAGCGGAAGTATGGGTTACGAGCAGTACTTC.

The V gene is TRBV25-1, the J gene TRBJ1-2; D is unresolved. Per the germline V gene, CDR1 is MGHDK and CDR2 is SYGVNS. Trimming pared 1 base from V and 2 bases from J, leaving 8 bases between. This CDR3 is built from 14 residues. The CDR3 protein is CASSELGMNYGYTF. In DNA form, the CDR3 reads TGTGCCAGCAGTGAATTGGGCATGAACTATGGCTACACCTTC.

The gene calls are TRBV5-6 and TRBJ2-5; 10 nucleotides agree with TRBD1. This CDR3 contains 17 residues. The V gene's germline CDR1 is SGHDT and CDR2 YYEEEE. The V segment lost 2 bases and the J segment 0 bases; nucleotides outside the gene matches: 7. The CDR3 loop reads CASSFGQGVSYQETQYF. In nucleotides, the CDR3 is TGTGCCAGCAGCTTCGGACAGGGGGTTTCGTACCAAGAGACCCAGTACTTC.

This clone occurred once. DNA of the CDR3: TGTGCCAGCAGTTACTCCAGGGGCGCCTCCTACGAGCAGTACTTC. It yields the protein CASSYSRGASYEQYF. The chain couples TRBV6-6 to TRBJ2-7, with a weak D call TRBD1 (6 bases). In germline, CDR1 is MNHNY, CDR2 SVGAGI (reference sequence). The CDR3 covers 15 residues. The V end lost 0 bases, the J end lost 0 bases, and 9 bases lay between the germline ends.

CDR3 residues: CASSLGGRSYEQYF. CDR3 coding DNA: TGTGCCAGCAGTTTGGGGGGCCGCTCCTACGAGCAGTACTTC. The chain is built from TRBV28 and TRBJ2-7; D is tentatively TRBD1 or TRBD2 (6 bases each). In germline, CDR1 is MDHEN, CDR2 SYDVKM. Trimming took off 3 bases at V and 0 bases at J, with 9 bases between the two ends. This CDR3 region has 14 residues.

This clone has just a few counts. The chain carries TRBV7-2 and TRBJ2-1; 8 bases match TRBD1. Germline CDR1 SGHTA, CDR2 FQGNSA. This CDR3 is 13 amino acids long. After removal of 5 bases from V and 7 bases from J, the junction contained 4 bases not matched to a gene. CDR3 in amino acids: CASSPRQGNEQFF. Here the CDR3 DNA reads TGTGCCAGCAGCCCCCGACAGGGGAATGAGCAGTTCTTC.

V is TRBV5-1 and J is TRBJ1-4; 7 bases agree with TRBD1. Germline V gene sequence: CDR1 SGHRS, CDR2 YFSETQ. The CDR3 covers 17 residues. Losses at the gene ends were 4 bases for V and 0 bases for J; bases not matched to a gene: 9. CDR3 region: CASSTGDSSPTNEKLFF. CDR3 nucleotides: TGCGCCAGCAGCACCGGGGACAGTTCCCCAACTAATGAAAAACTGTTTTTT. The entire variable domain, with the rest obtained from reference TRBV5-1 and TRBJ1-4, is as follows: KAGVTQTPRYLIKTRGQQVTLSCSPISGHRSVSWYQQTPGQGLQFLFEYFSETQRNKGNFPGRFSGRQFSNSRSEMNVSTLELGDSALYLCASSTGDSSPTNEKLFFGSGTQLSVL.

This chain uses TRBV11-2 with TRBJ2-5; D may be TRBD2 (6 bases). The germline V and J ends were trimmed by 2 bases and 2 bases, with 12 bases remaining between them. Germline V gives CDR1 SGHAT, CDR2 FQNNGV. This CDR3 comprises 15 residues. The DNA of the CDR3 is TGTGCCAGCAGCTTAACAGGACTATCACAAGAGACCCAGTACTTC. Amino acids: CASSLTGLSQETQYF.

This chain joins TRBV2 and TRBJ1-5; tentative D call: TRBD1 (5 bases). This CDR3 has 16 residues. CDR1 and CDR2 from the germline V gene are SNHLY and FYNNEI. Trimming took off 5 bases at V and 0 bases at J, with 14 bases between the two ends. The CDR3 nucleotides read TGTGCCAGCAGTCCTTTGAGAGACAGTAGCAATCAGCCCCAGCATTTT. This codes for CASSPLRDSSNQPQHF.

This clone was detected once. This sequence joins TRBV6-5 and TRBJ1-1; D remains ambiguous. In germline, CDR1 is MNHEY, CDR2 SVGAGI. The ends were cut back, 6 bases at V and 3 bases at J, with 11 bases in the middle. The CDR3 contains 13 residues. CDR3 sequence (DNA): TGTGCCAGCAGCCAGGCATGGGACACTGAAGCTTTCTTT. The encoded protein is CASSQAWDTEAFF.

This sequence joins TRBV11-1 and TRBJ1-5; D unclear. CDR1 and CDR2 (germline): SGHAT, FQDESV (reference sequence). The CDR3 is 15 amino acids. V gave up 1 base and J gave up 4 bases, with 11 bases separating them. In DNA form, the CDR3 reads TGTGCCAGCAGCTTAGGTAGCGGGGATAATCAGCCCCAGCATTTT. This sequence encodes CASSLGSGDNQPQHF.

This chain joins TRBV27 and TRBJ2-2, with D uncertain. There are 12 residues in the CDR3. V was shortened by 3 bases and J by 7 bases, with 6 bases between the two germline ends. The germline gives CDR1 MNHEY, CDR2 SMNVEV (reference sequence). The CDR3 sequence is CASSFRRGELFF. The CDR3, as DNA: TGTGCCAGCAGTTTTCGACGCGGGGAGCTGTTTTTT.

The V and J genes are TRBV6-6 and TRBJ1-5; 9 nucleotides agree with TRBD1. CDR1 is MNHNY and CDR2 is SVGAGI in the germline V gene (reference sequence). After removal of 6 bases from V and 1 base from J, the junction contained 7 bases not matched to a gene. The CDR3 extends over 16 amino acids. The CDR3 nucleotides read TGTGCCAGCAGGCCTTCCGGGACAGGGAGCAATCAGCCCCAGCATTTT. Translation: CASRPSGTGSNQPQHF.